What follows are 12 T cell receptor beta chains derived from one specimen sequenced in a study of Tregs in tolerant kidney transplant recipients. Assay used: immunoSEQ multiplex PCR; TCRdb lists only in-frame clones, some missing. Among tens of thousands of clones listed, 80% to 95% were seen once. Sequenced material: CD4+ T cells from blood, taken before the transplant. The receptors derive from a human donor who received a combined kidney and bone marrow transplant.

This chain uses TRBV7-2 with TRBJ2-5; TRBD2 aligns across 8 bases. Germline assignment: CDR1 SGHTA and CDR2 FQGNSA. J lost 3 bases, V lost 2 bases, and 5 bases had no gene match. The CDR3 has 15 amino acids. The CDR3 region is CASSLNPAGEETQYF. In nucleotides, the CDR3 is TGTGCCAGCAGCTTAAATCCAGCGGGGGAAGAGACCCAGTACTTC.

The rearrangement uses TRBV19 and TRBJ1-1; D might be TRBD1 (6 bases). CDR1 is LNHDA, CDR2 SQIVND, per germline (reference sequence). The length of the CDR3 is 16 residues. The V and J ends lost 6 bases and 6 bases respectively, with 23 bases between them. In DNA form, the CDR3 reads TGTGCCAGTAGAGGCATAGCGGGGGGCAGCGGTGCTGAAGCTTTCTTT. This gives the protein CASRGIAGGSGAEAFF.

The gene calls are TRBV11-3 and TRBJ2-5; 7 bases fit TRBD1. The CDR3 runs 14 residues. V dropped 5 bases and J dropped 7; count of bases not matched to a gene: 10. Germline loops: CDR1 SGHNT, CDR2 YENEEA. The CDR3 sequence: CASSQSTGVGTQYF. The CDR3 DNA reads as TGTGCCAGCAGCCAAAGCACAGGGGTAGGGACCCAGTACTTC.

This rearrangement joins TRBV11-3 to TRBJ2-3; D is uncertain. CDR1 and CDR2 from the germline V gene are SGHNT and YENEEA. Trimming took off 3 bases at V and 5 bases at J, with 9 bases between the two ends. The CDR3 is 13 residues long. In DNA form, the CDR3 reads TGTGCCAGCAGCTTTTTGGCAAAAGATACGCAGTATTTT. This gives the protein CASSFLAKDTQYF.

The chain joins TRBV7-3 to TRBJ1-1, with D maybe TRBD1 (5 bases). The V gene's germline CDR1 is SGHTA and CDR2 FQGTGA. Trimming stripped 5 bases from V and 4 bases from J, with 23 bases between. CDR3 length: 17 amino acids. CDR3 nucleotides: TGTGCCAGCAGCCTGAGATCCGGGACTGCCTCTCGCACTGAAGCTTTCTTT. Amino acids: CASSLRSGTASRTEAFF.

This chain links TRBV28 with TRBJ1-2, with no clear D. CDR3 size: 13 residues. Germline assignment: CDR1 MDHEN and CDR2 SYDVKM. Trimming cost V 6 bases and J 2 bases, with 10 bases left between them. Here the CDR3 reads CASREDINYGYTF. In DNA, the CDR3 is TGTGCCAGCAGGGAAGACATCAACTATGGCTACACCTTC.

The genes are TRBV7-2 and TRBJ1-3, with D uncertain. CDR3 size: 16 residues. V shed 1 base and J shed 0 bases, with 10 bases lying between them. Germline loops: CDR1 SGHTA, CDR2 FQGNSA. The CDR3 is CASSLELPLSGNTIYF. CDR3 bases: TGTGCCAGCAGCTTAGAACTACCTCTCTCTGGAAACACCATATATTTT.

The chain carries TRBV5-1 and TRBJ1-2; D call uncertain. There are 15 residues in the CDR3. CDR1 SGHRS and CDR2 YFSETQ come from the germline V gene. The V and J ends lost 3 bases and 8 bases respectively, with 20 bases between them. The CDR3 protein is CASSSSDGEVEGYTF. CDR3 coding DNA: TGCGCCAGCAGCTCGTCGGACGGGGAGGTCGAGGGCTACACCTTC.

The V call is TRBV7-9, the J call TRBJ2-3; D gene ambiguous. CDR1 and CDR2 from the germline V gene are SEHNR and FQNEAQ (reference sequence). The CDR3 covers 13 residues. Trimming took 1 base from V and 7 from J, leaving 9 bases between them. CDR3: CASSLDTRNTQYF. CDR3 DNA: TGTGCCAGCAGCTTAGATACACGCAATACGCAGTATTTT.

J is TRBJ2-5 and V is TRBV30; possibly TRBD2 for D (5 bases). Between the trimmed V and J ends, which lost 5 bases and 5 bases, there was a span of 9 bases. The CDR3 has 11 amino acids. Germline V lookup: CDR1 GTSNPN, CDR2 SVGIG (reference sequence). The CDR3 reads CAWEGWETQYF. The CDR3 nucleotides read TGTGCCTGGGAGGGTTGGGAGACCCAGTACTTC.

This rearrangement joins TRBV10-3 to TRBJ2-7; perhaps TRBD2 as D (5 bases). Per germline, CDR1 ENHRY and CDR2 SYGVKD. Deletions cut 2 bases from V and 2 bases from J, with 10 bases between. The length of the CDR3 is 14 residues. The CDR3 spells CAISEEGGAYEQYF. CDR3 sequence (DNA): TGTGCCATCAGTGAGGAGGGTGGGGCCTACGAGCAGTACTTC.

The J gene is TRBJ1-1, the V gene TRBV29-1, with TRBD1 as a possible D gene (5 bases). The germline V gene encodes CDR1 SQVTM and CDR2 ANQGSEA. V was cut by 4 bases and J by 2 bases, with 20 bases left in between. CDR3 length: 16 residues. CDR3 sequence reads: CSVGPGGDGSNTEAFF. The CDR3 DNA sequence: TGCAGCGTTGGCCCCGGGGGGGACGGATCAAACACTGAAGCTTTCTTT. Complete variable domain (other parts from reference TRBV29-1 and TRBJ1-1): SAVISQKPSRDICQRGTSLTIQCQVDSQVTMMFWYRQQPGQSLTLIATANQGSEATYESGFVIDKFPISRPNLTFSTLTVSNMSPEDSSIYLCSVGPGGDGSNTEAFFGQGTRLTVV.